These 8 T cell receptor beta chains were sequenced from one sample in a study of T cell repertoires in cytomegalovirus infection. TCRdb independently ran MiXCR on the reads; one entry per CDR3 protein. The sample holds around 250,000 distinct CDR3 sequences; more than 15% are singletons and the top ten take roughly 45%. The sequenced sample was CD8+ T cells from PBMCs. The origin of the receptors is a human donor in good health (CMV status not recorded). Some clones in this sample may be carry-over from other donors' samples.

This clonotype was counted a few times. The rearrangement uses TRBV14 and TRBJ1-2, with D uncertain. The CDR3 has 12 residues. Germline CDR1 is SGHDN and CDR2 is FVKESK. V gave up 4 bases and J gave up 7 bases, with 10 bases separating them. The CDR3 bases are TGTGCCAGCAGCCTCGGGTCTAGTGGCTACACCTTC. Translated: CASSLGSSGYTF.

J is TRBJ1-1 and V is TRBV28; D may be TRBD1 (6 bases). With 3 bases removed from V and 1 base from J, the gap between germline ends came to 12 bases. This CDR3 contains 15 residues. Per the germline V gene, CDR1 is MDHEN and CDR2 is SYDVKM. CDR3 sequence reads: CASSFMGAANTEAFF. Here the CDR3 DNA reads TGTGCCAGCAGTTTTATGGGGGCCGCGAACACTGAAGCTTTCTTT.

A few counts support this clonotype. This rearrangement joins TRBV6-1 to TRBJ1-2, with D possibly being TRBD1 (6 bases). V lost 5 bases and J 7 bases, leaving 14 bases between the germline ends. The CDR3 is 13 amino acids. Germline lookup yields CDR1 MNHNS and CDR2 SASEGT. The CDR3 reads CASSYVQGFGYTF. The DNA for the CDR3 is TGTGCCAGCAGTTACGTACAGGGTTTTGGCTACACCTTC.

The chain uses TRBV11-3 and TRBJ1-1; no definite D call. The germline V gene encodes CDR1 SGHNT and CDR2 YENEEA. This CDR3 has 15 amino acids. Deletions cut 5 bases from V and 4 bases from J, with 17 bases between. This chain's CDR3 is CASSPRGSEFTEAFF. DNA for the CDR3: TGTGCCAGCAGCCCTCGAGGAAGCGAATTCACTGAAGCTTTCTTT.

In its sample, this clonotype was seen many times. The chain recombines TRBV6-1 with TRBJ2-5, with 8 bases aligning to TRBD1. The germline CDR1 and CDR2 sequences are MNHNS and SASEGT. The CDR3 spans 14 residues. Trimming cost V 5 bases and J 5 bases; bases outside gene matches: 7. In DNA form, the CDR3 reads TGTGCCAGCAGTCCGACAGGGGCGTGGGAGACCCAGTACTTC. Protein product: CASSPTGAWETQYF.

This clonotype was detected only a few times. This chain joins TRBV2 and TRBJ1-2, with D possibly matching TRBD1 (5 bases). CDR1 and CDR2 from the germline V gene are SNHLY and FYNNEI. The CDR3 is 11 residues long. V shed 5 bases and J shed 11 bases, with 12 bases lying between them. The CDR3 nucleotides are TGTGCCAGCAGTCAGGGTTCGGGATACACCTTC. Protein product: CASSQGSGYTF.

The rearrangement uses TRBV27 and TRBJ1-1; D perhaps matches TRBD1 (5 bases). The CDR3 runs 16 residues. Trimming took 5 bases from V and 3 from J, leaving 19 bases between them. Per germline, CDR1 MNHEY and CDR2 SMNVEV (reference sequence). CDR3 nucleotides: TGTGCCAGCAGTCCCGGTTTTGGGGCAGGGTACACTGAAGCTTTCTTT. Amino acid sequence: CASSPGFGAGYTEAFF.

This clonotype was recorded at least ten times. The CDR3 DNA follows: TGCGCCAGCAGCCCCCTAGGAGGGGGGACCACTGAAGCTTTCTTT. Its translation is CASSPLGGGTTEAFF. The rearrangement links TRBV4-1 to TRBJ1-1, with D possibly matching TRBD1 (6 bases). Germline assignment: CDR1 MGHRA and CDR2 YSYEKL. V dropped 4 bases and J dropped 4 bases, with 16 bases sitting between them. The CDR3 spans 15 residues.